These 20 T cell receptor beta chains came from one sample sequenced in a study of T cells in Graves' hyperthyroidism and ophthalmopathy. Authors of the study amplified TCR beta CDR3 regions from RNA transcripts. Primed by the HTBI set, a first-round RT-PCR was run on the TCR CDR3. TCRdb fed the multiplex PCR reads into MiXCR, producing one record per CDR3 protein. The sample records about 300,000 distinct CDR3 sequences, less than 30% being singletons. Material for sequencing was blood. All receptors derive from a middle-aged man with Graves' hyperthyroidism that later progressed to Graves' ophthalmopathy.

The gene calls are TRBV12-3 or TRBV12-4 and TRBJ1-5, with D hard to call. Deletions cut 4 bases from V and 2 bases from J, with 18 bases between. The CDR3 has 17 amino acids. This CDR3 is CASSSRVSLQGNQPQHF. DNA of the CDR3: TGTGCCAGCAGTTCCCGGGTCTCCCTTCAGGGCAATCAGCCCCAGCATTTT.

This clonotype has at least ten counts. The V call is TRBV6-2 or TRBV6-3, the J call TRBJ2-3, with 8 nucleotides matching TRBD2. V was clipped by 6 bases and J by 4 bases; unmatched bases: 6. This CDR3 comprises 14 residues. Germline V CDR1 and CDR2: MNHEY, SVGEGT. CDR3 in DNA: TGTGCCAGCAGAGTGAGCGGGAGCTCAGATACGCAGTATTTT. It encodes CASRVSGSSDTQYF.

This clonotype was found many times. The genes are TRBV20-1 and TRBJ2-7; 14 nucleotides agree with TRBD2. Germline V gene data show CDR1 as DFQATT and CDR2 as SNEGSKA (reference sequence). This CDR3 contains 16 residues. V was pared by 1 base and J by 3 bases, with 5 bases of the junction left unmatched. The DNA of the CDR3 is TGCAGTGCTAGAGTCTGGGGACTAGCGGGAGACTACGAGCAGTACTTC. Translated, it gives CSARVWGLAGDYEQYF.

The chain carries TRBV20-1 and TRBJ2-5; D is undetermined. The germline gives CDR1 DFQATT, CDR2 SNEGSKA (reference sequence). The V end lost 5 bases, the J end lost 0 bases, and 4 bases lay between the germline ends. The CDR3 extends over 11 amino acids. The CDR3 nucleotides read TGCAGTGCTTTGTACCAAGAGACCCAGTACTTC. Protein: CSALYQETQYF.

This clonotype was detected many times. A much larger clone differs by one base, so this may be a read error. This is likely a read error, given that the CDR3 carries no conserved phenylalanine or tryptophan at its end. The rearrangement links TRBV20-1 to TRBJ1-1, with D uncertain. The CDR3 extends over 14 amino acids. In germline, CDR1 is DFQATT, CDR2 SNEGSKA (reference sequence). The ends were cut back, 1 base at V and 1 base at J, with 10 bases in the middle. CDR3 DNA sequence: TGCAGTGCTAGAGGCTTAGCAGCGAACACTGAAGCTTTCTCT. It codes for CSARGLAANTEAFS.

This clonotype was seen ten or more times. V gene TRBV5-1 combines with J gene TRBJ1-5; D unresolved. The CDR3 consists of 12 residues. V shed 3 bases and J shed 9 bases, with 10 bases lying between them. Germline V gives CDR1 SGHRS, CDR2 YFSETQ. The CDR3 region is CASSYDGSPQHF. CDR3 nucleotide sequence: TGCGCCAGCAGCTACGACGGGTCGCCCCAGCATTTT.

V and J are TRBV6-1 and TRBJ2-5; D is undetermined. CDR3 length: 15 amino acids. Germline assignment: CDR1 MNHNS and CDR2 SASEGT. The germline V and J ends were trimmed by 6 bases and 5 bases, with 19 bases remaining between them. CDR3 nucleotide sequence: TGTGCCAGCAGCACCCAGGTGGGGTTGGGGGAGACCCAGTACTTC. The encoded protein is CASSTQVGLGETQYF.

This clonotype was recorded many times. The chain employs TRBV12-3 or TRBV12-4 and TRBJ2-7; TRBD2 is a possible D gene (7 bases). The CDR3 contains 15 residues. Trimming removed 7 bases from V and 0 bases from J, with 16 bases in between. The CDR3 region has the DNA TGTGCCAGCACTGGAGGGGGGGGCAGCTCCTACGAGCAGTACTTC. It specifies CASTGGGGSSYEQYF.

Ten or more counts support this clonotype. This chain links TRBV25-1 with TRBJ1-5; D is unresolved. Trimming took 4 bases from V and 4 from J, leaving 8 bases between them. This CDR3 spans 13 amino acids. Germline V gene lookup returns CDR1 MGHDK and CDR2 SYGVNS. The CDR3 nucleotides are TGTGCCAGCAGTGGACAACAAAATCAGCCCCAGCATTTT. Translating gives CASSGQQNQPQHF.

This clonotype was detected ten times or more. The J gene is TRBJ2-5, the V gene TRBV20-1, with 8 bases that match TRBD2. This CDR3 has 16 amino acids. From germline, CDR1 is DFQATT and CDR2 SNEGSKA (reference sequence). V lost 6 bases to trimming and J lost 5 bases; unmatched junction nucleotides: 17. CDR3 loop: CSARVPISGNVETQYF. CDR3 nucleotide sequence: TGCAGTGCCAGGGTTCCCATTAGCGGGAACGTGGAGACCCAGTACTTC.

This clonotype was counted ten times or more. This chain connects TRBV11-2 to TRBJ1-1; D remains ambiguous. There are 13 residues in the CDR3. The V and J ends lost 5 bases and 4 bases respectively, with 11 bases between them. The germline CDR1 and CDR2 sequences are SGHAT and FQNNGV. DNA for the CDR3: TGTGCCAGCAGCCTCTCGATACGCACTGAAGCTTTCTTT. This translates into CASSLSIRTEAFF.

This clonotype has at least ten counts. The rearrangement links TRBV3-1 to TRBJ2-7; no reliable D call. CDR3 size: 15 residues. Between the trimmed V and J ends, which lost 0 bases and 0 bases, there was a span of 9 bases. Germline V gives CDR1 LGHDT, CDR2 YNNKEL (reference sequence). The CDR3 DNA is TGTGCCAGCAGCCAAGAACCACATTTCTCCTACGAGCAGTACTTC. It specifies CASSQEPHFSYEQYF.

The CDR3: CASTPEGPWNTEAFF. The DNA of the CDR3 is TGTGCCAGCACCCCGGAGGGACCCTGGAACACTGAAGCTTTCTTT. The V and J genes are TRBV6-1 and TRBJ1-1, with D perhaps matching TRBD1 (5 bases). This CDR3 has 15 amino acids. Germline CDR1 MNHNS, CDR2 SASEGT. V lost 7 bases to trimming and J lost 1 base, with 16 bases between them.

The chain employs TRBV6-5 and TRBJ2-7; tentatively, D is TRBD2 (6 bases). The CDR3 is 14 residues long. Germline V lookup: CDR1 MNHEY, CDR2 SVGAGI. The V gene lost 2 bases and the J gene lost 0 bases, with 8 bases spanning the gap. CDR3 sequence (DNA): TGTGCCAGCAGTTACGTAGCGGCCTCCTACGAGCAGTACTTC. Residues: CASSYVAASYEQYF.

In this sample, this clonotype turned up many times. The genes are TRBV6-5 and TRBJ1-2, with D perhaps TRBD1 (5 bases). Deletions cut 0 bases from V and 6 bases from J, with 8 bases between. CDR3 length: 13 amino acids. Germline CDR1 and CDR2: MNHEY and SVGAGI. This chain's CDR3 is CASSYSRQNGYTF. CDR3 DNA sequence: TGTGCCAGCAGTTACTCGCGACAGAATGGCTACACCTTC.

This clonotype was observed at least ten times. V is TRBV15 and J is TRBJ2-2; a possible D gene is TRBD2 (5 bases). The CDR3 has 18 amino acids. CDR1 and CDR2 (germline): LNHNV, YYDKDF (reference sequence). Trimming took off 2 bases at V and 3 bases at J, with 19 bases between the two ends. As DNA, the CDR3 is TGTGCCACCAGCAGAAAGATCCGGACTGCCCCACACACCGGGGAGCTGTTTTTT. It is translated as CATSRKIRTAPHTGELFF.

This clonotype was seen ten or more times. The chain has TRBV20-1 and TRBJ1-1; no definite D call. Deletions cut 1 base from V and 0 bases from J, with 9 bases between. Germline CDR1 and CDR2: DFQATT and SNEGSKA (reference sequence). The CDR3 spans 14 residues. CDR3 loop: CSARAPGLNTEAFF. CDR3 DNA: TGCAGTGCTAGAGCCCCCGGGCTGAACACTGAAGCTTTCTTT.

Ten or more counts support this clonotype. The chain has TRBV20-1 and TRBJ2-7, with 12 bases that match TRBD1. After removal of 3 bases from V and 3 bases from J, the junction contained 6 bases not matched to a gene. Per the germline V gene, CDR1 is DFQATT and CDR2 is SNEGSKA (reference sequence). The CDR3 runs to 15 residues. CDR3 sequence reads: CSASRGTGGGYEQYF. The CDR3 DNA reads TGCAGTGCTAGCCGAGGGACAGGGGGCGGCTACGAGCAGTACTTC.

The sample holds many counts of this clonotype. CDR3 sequence reads: CASSEREDLEQYF. The CDR3 DNA reads as TGTGCCAGCAGTGAGCGGGAAGACCTCGAGCAGTACTTC. The V call is TRBV6-1, the J call TRBJ2-7, with D perhaps matching TRBD2 (6 bases). Trimming cost V 3 bases and J 6 bases, with 12 bases left between them. CDR3 length equals 13 residues. Germline V gives CDR1 MNHNS, CDR2 SASEGT.

The rearrangement uses TRBV7-9 and TRBJ2-7; D is perhaps TRBD1 or TRBD2 (5 bases each). With 6 bases removed from V and 5 bases from J, the gap between germline ends came to 20 bases. CDR3 size: 15 residues. Germline values: CDR1 SEHNR, CDR2 FQNEAQ (reference sequence). This CDR3 reads CASRDRDPIRHEQYF. CDR3 DNA sequence: TGTGCCAGCAGGGACCGGGACCCCATTAGGCACGAGCAGTACTTC.